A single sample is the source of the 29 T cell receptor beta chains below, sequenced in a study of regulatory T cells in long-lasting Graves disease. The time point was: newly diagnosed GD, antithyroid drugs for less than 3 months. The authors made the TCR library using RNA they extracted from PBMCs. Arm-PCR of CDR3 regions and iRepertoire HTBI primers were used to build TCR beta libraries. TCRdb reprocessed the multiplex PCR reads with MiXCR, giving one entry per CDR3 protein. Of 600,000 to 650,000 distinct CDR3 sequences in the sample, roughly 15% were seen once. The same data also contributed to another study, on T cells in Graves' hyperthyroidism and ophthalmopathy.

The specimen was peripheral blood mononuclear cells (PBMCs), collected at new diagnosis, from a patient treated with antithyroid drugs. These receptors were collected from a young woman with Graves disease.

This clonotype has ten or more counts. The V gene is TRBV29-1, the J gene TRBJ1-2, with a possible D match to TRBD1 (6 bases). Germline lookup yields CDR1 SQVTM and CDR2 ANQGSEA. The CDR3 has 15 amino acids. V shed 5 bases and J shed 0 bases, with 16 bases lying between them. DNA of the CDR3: TGCAGCGTTCTCGGGGGCGAAAAAGCTAACTATGGCTACACCTTC. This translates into CSVLGGEKANYGYTF.

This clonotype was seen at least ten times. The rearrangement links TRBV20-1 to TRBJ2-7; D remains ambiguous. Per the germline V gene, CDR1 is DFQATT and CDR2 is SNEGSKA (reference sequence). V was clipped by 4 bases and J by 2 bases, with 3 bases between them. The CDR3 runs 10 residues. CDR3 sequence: CSAIPYEQYF. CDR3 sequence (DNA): TGCAGTGCTATCCCCTACGAGCAGTACTTC.

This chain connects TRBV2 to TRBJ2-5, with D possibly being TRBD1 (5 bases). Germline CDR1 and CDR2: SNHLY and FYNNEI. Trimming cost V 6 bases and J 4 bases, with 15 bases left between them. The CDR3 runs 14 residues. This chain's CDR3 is CASRSLGVGETQYF. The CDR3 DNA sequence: TGTGCCAGCAGGTCCTTAGGGGTGGGAGAGACCCAGTACTTC.

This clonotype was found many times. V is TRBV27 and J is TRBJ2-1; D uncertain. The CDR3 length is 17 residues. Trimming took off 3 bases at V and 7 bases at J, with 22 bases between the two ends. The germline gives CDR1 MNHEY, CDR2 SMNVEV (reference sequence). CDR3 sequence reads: CASSFMSRRLGLNEQFF. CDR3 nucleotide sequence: TGTGCCAGCAGTTTCATGTCGCGTCGGTTAGGGCTTAATGAGCAGTTCTTC.

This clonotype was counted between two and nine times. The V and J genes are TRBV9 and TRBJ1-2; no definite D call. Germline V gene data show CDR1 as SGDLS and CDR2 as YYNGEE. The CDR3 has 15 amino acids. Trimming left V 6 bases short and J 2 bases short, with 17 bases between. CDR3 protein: CASTLRPGPNYGYTF. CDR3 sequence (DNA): TGTGCCAGCACCCTCCGGCCTGGACCCAACTATGGCTACACCTTC.

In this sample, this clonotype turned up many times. Here the CDR3 DNA reads TGTGCCAGTAGTATATTGACTAGCGGGAGTACGTATGAGCAGTTCTTC. Residues: CASSILTSGSTYEQFF. The rearrangement joins TRBV19 to TRBJ2-1, with 12 bases aligning to TRBD2. The CDR3 runs 16 residues. Trimming took 2 bases from V and 8 from J; bases not matched to a gene: 7. Germline-derived CDR1 and CDR2 are LNHDA and SQIVND (reference sequence).

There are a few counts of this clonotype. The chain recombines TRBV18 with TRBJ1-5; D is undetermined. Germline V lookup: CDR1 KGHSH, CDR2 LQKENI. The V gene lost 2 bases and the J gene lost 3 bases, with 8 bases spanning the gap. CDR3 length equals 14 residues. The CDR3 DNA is TGTGCCAGCTCACCAGGGAGTCTCAATCAGCCCCAGCATTTT. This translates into CASSPGSLNQPQHF.

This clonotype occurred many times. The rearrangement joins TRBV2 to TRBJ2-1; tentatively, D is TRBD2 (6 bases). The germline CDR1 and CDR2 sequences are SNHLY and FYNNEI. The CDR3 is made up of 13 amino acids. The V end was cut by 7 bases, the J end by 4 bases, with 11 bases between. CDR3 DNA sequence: TGTGCCAGCAAAGCAGGGACTTACAATGAGCAGTTCTTC. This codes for CASKAGTYNEQFF.

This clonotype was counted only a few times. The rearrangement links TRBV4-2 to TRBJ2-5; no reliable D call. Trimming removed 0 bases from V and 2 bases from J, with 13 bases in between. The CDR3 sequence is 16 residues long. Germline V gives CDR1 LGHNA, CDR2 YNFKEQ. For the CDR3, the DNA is TGTGCCAGCAGCCAAGAGAGCCGACTGGGACAAGAGACCCAGTACTTC. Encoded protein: CASSQESRLGQETQYF.

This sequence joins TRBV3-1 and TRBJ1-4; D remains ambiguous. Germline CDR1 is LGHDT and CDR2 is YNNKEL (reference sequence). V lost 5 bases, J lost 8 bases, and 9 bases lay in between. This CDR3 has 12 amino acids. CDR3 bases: TGTGCCAGCAGCTACGAGGGAGAAAAACTGTTTTTT. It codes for CASSYEGEKLFF.

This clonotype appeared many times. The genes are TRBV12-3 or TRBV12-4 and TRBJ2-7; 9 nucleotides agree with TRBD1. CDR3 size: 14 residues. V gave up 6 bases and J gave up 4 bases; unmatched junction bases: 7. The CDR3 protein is CASSPRQGVYEQYF. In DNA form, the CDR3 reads TGTGCCAGCAGCCCGCGACAGGGGGTATACGAGCAGTACTTC.

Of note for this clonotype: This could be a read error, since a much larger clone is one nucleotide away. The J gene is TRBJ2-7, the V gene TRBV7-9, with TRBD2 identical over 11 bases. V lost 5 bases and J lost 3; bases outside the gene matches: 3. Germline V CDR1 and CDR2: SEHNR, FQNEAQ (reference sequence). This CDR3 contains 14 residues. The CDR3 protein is CASSPGLADYEQYF. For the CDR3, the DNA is TGTGCCAGCAGCCCGGGACTAGCGGACTACGAGCAGTACTTC.

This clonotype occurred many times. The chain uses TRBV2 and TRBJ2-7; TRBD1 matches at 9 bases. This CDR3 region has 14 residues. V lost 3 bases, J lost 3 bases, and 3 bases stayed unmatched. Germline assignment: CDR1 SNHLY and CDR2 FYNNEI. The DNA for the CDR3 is TGTGCCAGCAGTGATAGGACAGGGGACTACGAGCAGTACTTC. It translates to CASSDRTGDYEQYF.

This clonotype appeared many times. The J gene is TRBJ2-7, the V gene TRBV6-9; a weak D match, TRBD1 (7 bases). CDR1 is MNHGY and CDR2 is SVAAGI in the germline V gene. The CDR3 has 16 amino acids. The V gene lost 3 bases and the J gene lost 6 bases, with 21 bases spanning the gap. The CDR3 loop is CASSYSAGQRRSEQYF. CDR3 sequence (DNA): TGTGCCAGCAGTTACTCTGCGGGACAGCGGCGGTCCGAGCAGTACTTC.

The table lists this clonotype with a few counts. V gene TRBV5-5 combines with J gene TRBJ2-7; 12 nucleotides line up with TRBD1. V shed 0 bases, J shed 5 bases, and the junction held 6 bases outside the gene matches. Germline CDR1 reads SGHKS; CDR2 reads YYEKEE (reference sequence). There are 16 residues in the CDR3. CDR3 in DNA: TGTGCCAGCAGCTTGGGTCTGGGACAGGGGGCGAACGAGCAGTACTTC. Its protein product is CASSLGLGQGANEQYF. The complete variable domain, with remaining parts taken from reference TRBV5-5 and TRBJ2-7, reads DAGVTQSPTHLIKTRGQQVTLRCSPISGHKSVSWYQQVLGQGPQFIFQYYEKEERGRGNFPDRFSARQFPNYSSELNVNALLLGDSALYLCASSLGLGQGANEQYFGPGTRLTVT.

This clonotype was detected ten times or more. DNA of the CDR3: TGTGCCAGCAGCCCCGGACTAGCGGGAGGCTCCGAGCAGTACTTC. Translated: CASSPGLAGGSEQYF. V gene TRBV3-1 combines with J gene TRBJ2-7; 14 bases match TRBD2. This CDR3 spans 15 amino acids. The germline CDR1 and CDR2 sequences are LGHDT and YNNKEL (reference sequence). J was trimmed by 6 bases and V by 4 bases; bases with no gene match: 5.

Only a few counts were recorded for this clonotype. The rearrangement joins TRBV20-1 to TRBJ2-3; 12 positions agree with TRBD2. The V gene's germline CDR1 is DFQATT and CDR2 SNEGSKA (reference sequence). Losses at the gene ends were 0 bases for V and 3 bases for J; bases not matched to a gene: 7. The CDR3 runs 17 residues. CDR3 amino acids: CSARDPSGRARTDTQYF. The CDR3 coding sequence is TGCAGTGCTAGAGATCCTAGCGGGAGGGCACGGACAGATACGCAGTATTTT.

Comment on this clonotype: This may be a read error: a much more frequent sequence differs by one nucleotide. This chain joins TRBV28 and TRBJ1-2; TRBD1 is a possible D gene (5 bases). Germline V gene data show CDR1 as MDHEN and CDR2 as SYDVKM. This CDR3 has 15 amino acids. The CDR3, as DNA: TGTGCCAGCGAAAAGGGGACCCTATCTAACTATGGCCACACCTTC. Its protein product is CASEKGTLSNYGHTF.

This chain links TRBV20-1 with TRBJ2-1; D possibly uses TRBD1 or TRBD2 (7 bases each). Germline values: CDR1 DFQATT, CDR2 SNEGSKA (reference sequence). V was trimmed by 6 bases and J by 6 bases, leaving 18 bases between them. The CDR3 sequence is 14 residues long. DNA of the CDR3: TGCAGTGCCACCCCAGGGGGGGGAGTCAATGAGCAGTTCTTC. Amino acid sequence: CSATPGGGVNEQFF.

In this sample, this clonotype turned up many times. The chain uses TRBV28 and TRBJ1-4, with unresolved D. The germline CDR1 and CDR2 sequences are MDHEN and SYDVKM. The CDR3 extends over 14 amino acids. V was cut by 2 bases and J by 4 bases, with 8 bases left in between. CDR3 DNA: TGTGCCAGCAGTTTAAGTCCGCTTAATGAAAAACTGTTTTTT. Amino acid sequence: CASSLSPLNEKLFF.

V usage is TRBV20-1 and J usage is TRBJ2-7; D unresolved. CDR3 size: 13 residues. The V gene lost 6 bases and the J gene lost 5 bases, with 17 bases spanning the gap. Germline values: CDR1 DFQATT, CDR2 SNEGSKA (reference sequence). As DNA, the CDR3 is TGCAGTGCCGCCCCCCCTCCCACCGACGAGCAGTACTTC. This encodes CSAAPPPTDEQYF.

CDR3 nucleotide sequence: TGCAGTGCTAGAGATCTTGGGACAGGGCTTAACGTCCTGACTTTC. Its protein product is CSARDLGTGLNVLTF. The V gene is TRBV20-1, the J gene TRBJ2-6; 9 bases line up with TRBD1. Looked up from germline, CDR1 is DFQATT and CDR2 is SNEGSKA (reference sequence). The CDR3 has 15 amino acids. The junction had 7 bases not matched to a gene; V was cut back by 0 bases and J by 10 bases.

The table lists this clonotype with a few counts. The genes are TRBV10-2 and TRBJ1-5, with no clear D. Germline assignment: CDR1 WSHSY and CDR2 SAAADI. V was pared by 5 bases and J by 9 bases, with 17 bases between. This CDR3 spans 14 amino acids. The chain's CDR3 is CASSTGSARVPQHF. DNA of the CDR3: TGCGCCAGCAGTACCGGGTCCGCCCGGGTGCCCCAGCATTTT.

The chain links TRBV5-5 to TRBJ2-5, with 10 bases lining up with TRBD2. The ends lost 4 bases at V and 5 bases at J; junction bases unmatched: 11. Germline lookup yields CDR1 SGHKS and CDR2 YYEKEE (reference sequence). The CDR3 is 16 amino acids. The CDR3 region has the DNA TGTGCCAGCAGCCCATGGGGGAGTAGCGGGAGGGAGACCCAGTACTTC. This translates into CASSPWGSSGRETQYF.

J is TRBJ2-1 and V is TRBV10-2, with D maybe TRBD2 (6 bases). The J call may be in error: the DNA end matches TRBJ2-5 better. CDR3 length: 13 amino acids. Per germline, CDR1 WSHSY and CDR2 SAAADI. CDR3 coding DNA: TGCGCCAGGGGACGGCTGGGAGGAGAGACCCAGTACTTC. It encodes CARGRLGGETQYF.

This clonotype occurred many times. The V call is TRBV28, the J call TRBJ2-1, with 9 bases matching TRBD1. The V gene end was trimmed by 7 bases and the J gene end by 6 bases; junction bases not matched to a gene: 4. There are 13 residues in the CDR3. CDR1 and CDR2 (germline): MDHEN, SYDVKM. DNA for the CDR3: TGTGCCAGCACCGAGACAGGGGGCAATGAGCAGTTCTTC. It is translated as CASTETGGNEQFF.

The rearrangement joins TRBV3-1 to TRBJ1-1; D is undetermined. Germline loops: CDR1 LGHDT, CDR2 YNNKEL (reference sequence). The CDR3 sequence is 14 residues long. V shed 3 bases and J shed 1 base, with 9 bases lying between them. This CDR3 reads CASSQSTENTEAFF. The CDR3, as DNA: TGTGCCAGCAGCCAGAGTACAGAGAACACTGAAGCTTTCTTT.

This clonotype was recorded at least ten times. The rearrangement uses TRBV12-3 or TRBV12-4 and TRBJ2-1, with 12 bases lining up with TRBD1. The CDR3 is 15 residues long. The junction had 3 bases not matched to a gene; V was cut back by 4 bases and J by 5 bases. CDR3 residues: CASSYGTGGHNEQFF. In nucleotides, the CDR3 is TGTGCCAGCAGTTACGGGACAGGGGGCCACAATGAGCAGTTCTTC.

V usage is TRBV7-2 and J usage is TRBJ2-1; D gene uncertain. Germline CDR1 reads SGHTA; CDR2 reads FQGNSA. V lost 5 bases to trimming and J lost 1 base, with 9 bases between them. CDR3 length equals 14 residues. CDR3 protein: CASSRPGSYNEQFF. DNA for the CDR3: TGTGCCAGCAGCAGGCCGGGTTCCTACAATGAGCAGTTCTTC.